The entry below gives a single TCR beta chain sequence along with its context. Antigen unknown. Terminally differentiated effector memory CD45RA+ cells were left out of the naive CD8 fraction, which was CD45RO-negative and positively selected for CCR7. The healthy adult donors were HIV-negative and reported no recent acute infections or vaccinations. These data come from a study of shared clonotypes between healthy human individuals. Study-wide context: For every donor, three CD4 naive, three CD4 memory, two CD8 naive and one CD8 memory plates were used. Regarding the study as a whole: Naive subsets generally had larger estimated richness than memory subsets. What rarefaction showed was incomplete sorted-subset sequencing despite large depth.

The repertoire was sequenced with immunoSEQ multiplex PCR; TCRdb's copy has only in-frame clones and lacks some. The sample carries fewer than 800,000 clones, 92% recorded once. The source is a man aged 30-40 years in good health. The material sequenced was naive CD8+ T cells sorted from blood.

CDR3: CASSARGGQETQYF. The CDR3 nucleotides are TGTGCCAGCAGCGCCCGGGGGGGCCAAGAGACCCAGTACTTC. The genes are TRBV7-9 and TRBJ2-5; 8 bases map to TRBD2. With V trimmed by 5 bases and J by 1 base, 3 bases remained unmatched. The germline CDR1 and CDR2 sequences are SEHNR and FQNEAQ (reference sequence). The CDR3 is 14 amino acids.